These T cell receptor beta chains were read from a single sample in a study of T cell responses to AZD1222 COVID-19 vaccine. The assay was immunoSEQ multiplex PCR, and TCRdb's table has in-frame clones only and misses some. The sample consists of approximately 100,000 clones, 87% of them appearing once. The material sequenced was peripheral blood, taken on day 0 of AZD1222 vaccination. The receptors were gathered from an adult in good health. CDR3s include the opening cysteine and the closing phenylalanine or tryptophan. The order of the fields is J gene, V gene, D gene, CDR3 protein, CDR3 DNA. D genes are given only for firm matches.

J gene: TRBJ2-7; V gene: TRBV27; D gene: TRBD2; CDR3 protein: CATSTSGSYEQYF; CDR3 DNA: TGTGCCACATCGACTAGCGGGAGTTACGAGCAGTACTTC
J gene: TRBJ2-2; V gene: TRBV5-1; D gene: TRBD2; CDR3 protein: CASSLAVREGTGELFF; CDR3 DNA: TGCGCCAGCAGCTTGGCGGTCAGGGAGGGGACCGGGGAGCTGTTTTTT
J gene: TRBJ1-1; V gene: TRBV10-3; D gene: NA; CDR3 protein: CAISSSSGPGTEAFF; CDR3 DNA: TGTGCCATCAGTTCCTCTTCGGGACCGGGGACTGAAGCTTTCTTT
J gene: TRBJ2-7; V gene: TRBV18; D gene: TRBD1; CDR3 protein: CASSLGTGKFGYEQYF; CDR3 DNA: TGTGCCAGCTCTCTTGGGACAGGGAAGTTTGGCTACGAGCAGTACTTC
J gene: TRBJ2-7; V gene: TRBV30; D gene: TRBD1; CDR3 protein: CAWSRRSSGTGYYEQYF; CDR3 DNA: TGTGCCTGGAGTCGCCGGAGCTCCGGGACAGGGTACTACGAGCAGTACTTC
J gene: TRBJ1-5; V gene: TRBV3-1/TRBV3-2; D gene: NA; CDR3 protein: CASSTGNPNQPQHF; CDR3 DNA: TGTGCCAGCAGCACAGGTAACCCCAATCAGCCCCAGCATTTT
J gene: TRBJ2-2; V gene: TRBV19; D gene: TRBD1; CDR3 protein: CASRGQGHTGELFF; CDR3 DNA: TGTGCCAGTCGTGGACAGGGTCACACCGGGGAGCTGTTTTTT
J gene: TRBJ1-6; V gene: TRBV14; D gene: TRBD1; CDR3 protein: CASSAGQGSLSPLHF; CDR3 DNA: TGTGCCAGCAGCGCCGGACAGGGGTCGCTCTCACCCCTCCACTTT
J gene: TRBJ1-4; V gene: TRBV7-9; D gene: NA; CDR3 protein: CASSLASGRLFF; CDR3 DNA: TGTGCCAGCAGCTTAGCGAGCGGGAGACTGTTTTTT
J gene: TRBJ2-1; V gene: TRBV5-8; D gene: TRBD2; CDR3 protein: CASSRTSGTYNEQFF; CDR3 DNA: TGTGCCAGCAGCCGGACTAGCGGGACTTACAATGAGCAGTTCTTC
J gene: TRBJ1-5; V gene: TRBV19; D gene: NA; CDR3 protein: CASSNSDGYNQPQHF; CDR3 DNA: TGTGCCAGTAGTAACTCGGACGGCTACAATCAGCCCCAGCATTTT
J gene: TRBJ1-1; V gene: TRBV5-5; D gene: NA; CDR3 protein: CASSLRTIGTEAFF; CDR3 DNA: TGTGCCAGCAGCTTGCGGACCATAGGGACTGAAGCTTTCTTT
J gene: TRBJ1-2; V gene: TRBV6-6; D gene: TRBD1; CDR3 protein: CASSLQGAYGYTF; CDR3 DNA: TGTGCCAGCAGTTTACAGGGGGCGTATGGCTACACCTTC
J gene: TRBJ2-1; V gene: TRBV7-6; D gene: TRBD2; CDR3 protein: CASSLGPSGSTYNEQFF; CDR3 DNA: TGTGCCAGCAGCTTAGGGCCTAGCGGGAGCACCTACAATGAGCAGTTCTTC
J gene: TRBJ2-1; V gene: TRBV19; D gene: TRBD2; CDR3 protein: CASSIGSSGINEQFF; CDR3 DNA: TGTGCCAGTAGTATTGGGAGTAGCGGGATCAATGAGCAGTTCTTC
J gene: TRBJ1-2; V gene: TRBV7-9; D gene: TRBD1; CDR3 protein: CASSLVGTGMDYGYTF; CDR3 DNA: TGTGCCAGCAGCTTAGTAGGGACAGGGATGGACTATGGCTACACCTTC
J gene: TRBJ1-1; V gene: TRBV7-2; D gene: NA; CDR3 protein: CASSLMDAGEAFF; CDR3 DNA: TGTGCCAGCAGCTTAATGGACGCCGGTGAAGCTTTCTTT
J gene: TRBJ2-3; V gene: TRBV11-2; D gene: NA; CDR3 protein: CASRSVDTQYF; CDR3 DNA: TGTGCCAGCAGGTCGGTGGATACGCAGTATTTT